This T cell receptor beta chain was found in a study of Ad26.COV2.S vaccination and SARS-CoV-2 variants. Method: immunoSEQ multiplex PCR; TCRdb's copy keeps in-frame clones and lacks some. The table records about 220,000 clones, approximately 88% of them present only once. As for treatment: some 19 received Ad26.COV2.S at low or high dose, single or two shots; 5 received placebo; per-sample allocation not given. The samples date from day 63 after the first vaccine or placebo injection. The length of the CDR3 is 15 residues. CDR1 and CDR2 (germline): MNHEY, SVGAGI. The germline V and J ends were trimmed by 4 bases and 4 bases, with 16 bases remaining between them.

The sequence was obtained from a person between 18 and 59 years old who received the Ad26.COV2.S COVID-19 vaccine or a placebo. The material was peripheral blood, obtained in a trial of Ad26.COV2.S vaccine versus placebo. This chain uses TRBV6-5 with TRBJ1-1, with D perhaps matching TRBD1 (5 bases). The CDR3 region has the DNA TGTGCCAGCAGTTCCACTCGCCAGGGACCCACTGAAGCTTTCTTT. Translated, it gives CASSSTRQGPTEAFF.